This is a list of T cell receptor beta chains from one sample in a study of cytomegalovirus exposure and HLA in healthy donors. Generated by immunoSEQ multiplex PCR, the TCRdb table keeps only in-frame clones and is missing some. The sample lists just over 150,000 clones, approximately 86% occurring once. Input material: PBMCs. The receptors come from a woman in her late teens or twenties in good health and CMV-seronegative. The CDR3 runs from the conserved cysteine through the conserved F or W. A D gene is named only where the DNA matches it firmly. Not all rows give a size; the values are once, few, many and, for expanded clones, a class.

CDR3 DNA | CDR3 protein | J gene | D gene | CDR3 length | V gene | clone size
TGCAGTGCTACCCGAGGAACTGAAGCTTTCTTT | CSATRGTEAFF | TRBJ1-1 | - | 11 | TRBV20-1 | -
TGTGCCAGCAGCACTACAGGGGTGGAGCAGTTCTTC | CASSTTGVEQFF | TRBJ2-1 | TRBD1 | 12 | TRBV13 | -
TGCGCCAGCAAAAAACCGACACCCCCAAGCTACGAGCAGTACTTC | CASKKPTPPSYEQYF | TRBJ2-7 | - | 15 | TRBV4-1 | -
TGTGCCAGCGGGACAGGGGGCCGGCAGTCCTACGAGCAGTACTTC | CASGTGGRQSYEQYF | TRBJ2-7 | TRBD1 | 15 | TRBV28 | once
TGTGCCAGCAGTCCTAAGTTACTGAACTCTGGAAACACCATATATTTT | CASSPKLLNSGNTIYF | TRBJ1-3 | - | 16 | TRBV25-1 | -
TGTGCTAGTGGTCCCGGGACAGGGTCGCAGTATTTT | CASGPGTGSQYF | TRBJ2-3 | TRBD1 | 12 | TRBV12-5 | once
TGCGCCAGCAGCGCCCGTTGGAGCGGGGCCTACAATGAGCAGTTCTTC | CASSARWSGAYNEQFF | TRBJ2-1 | TRBD2 | 16 | TRBV5-1 | -
TGTGCCAGCAGTTGGCTCCACGCAAACACTGAAGCTTTCTTT | CASSWLHANTEAFF | TRBJ1-1 | - | 14 | TRBV5-6 | few
TGTGCCAGCAGCCTAGAGGGACAGGGGATGAATCAGCCCCAGCATTTT | CASSLEGQGMNQPQHF | TRBJ1-5 | - | 16 | TRBV21-1 | medium-sized
TGTGCCAGTAGTATAGCAGGGGGGACGTACAATCAGCCCCAGCATTTT | CASSIAGGTYNQPQHF | TRBJ1-5 | TRBD1 | 16 | TRBV19 | -
TGTGCCAGCAGAACAGACTCTGGGGCCAACGTCCTGACTTTC | CASRTDSGANVLTF | TRBJ2-6 | - | 14 | TRBV6-6 | -
TGTGCCAGCGGACGGGGGGCAACTAATGAAAAACTGTTTTTT | CASGRGATNEKLFF | TRBJ1-4 | - | 14 | TRBV2 | -
TGTGCCAGCAGTTTTTCCGGGCTAGCGAAACAAGAGACCCAGTACTTC | CASSFSGLAKQETQYF | TRBJ2-5 | - | 16 | TRBV28 | -
TGTGCCAGCAGCTTGGAGCGTACTCTAGCCAAAAACATTCAGTACTTC | CASSLERTLAKNIQYF | TRBJ2-4 | - | 16 | TRBV11-2 | -
TGTGCCAGCGGTGATAGCTCGCACAATGAGCAGTTCTTC | CASGDSSHNEQFF | TRBJ2-1 | - | 13 | TRBV2 | -
TGTGCCAGTACGAGGGATAGCGGGGTTCAAGAGACCCAGTACTTC | CASTRDSGVQETQYF | TRBJ2-5 | TRBD2 | 15 | TRBV19 | -
TGTGCCAGCAGTTTATCAACAGGGGGAGAAGCTTTCTTT | CASSLSTGGEAFF | TRBJ1-1 | TRBD1 | 13 | TRBV28 | -
TGCGCCAGCAGCTTGGACAGGGGGAACACTGAAGCTTTCTTT | CASSLDRGNTEAFF | TRBJ1-1 | TRBD1 | 14 | TRBV5-1 | -
TGTGCCAGTAGTCTAAATTGGGAGACCCAGTACTTC | CASSLNWETQYF | TRBJ2-5 | - | 12 | TRBV19 | -
TGTGCCATCAGGACGGGACAGCCGAACACTGAAGCTTTCTTT | CAIRTGQPNTEAFF | TRBJ1-1 | TRBD1 | 14 | TRBV10-3 | -
TGTGCCAGCAGTGCCACAGGGGATGGCTACACCTTC | CASSATGDGYTF | TRBJ1-2 | TRBD1 | 12 | TRBV6-1 | once
TGTGCCAGCAGTGTGAGCGGGGCCCAAGAGACCCAGTACTTC | CASSVSGAQETQYF | TRBJ2-5 | TRBD2 | 14 | TRBV2 | -
TGTGCCAGCAGTCCCTGGGAAGGTAGCGGGAGCTACGAGCAGTACTTC | CASSPWEGSGSYEQYF | TRBJ2-7 | TRBD2 | 16 | TRBV28 | -
TGTTCCAGCAGCTTAGTTATCGGGAAAGCTTTCTTT | CSSSLVIGKAFF | TRBJ1-1 | - | 12 | TRBV7-9 | -
TGTGCCAGCAGCTCCGGACAGGGCAATCAGCCCCAGCATTTT | CASSSGQGNQPQHF | TRBJ1-5 | TRBD1 | 14 | TRBV6-1 | -
TGTGCCAGCGCTAGCGGGAGGGCGGCAGAGACCCAGTACTTC | CASASGRAAETQYF | TRBJ2-5 | TRBD2 | 14 | TRBV2 | -
TGTGCCAGCAGTTTGACTAGCGGCGAGCAGTTCTTC | CASSLTSGEQFF | TRBJ2-1 | TRBD2 | 12 | TRBV27 | -
TGTGCCAGCAGCCCTGATTGGCAACAGGGGGCGGGCGAAAAACTGTTTTTT | CASSPDWQQGAGEKLFF | TRBJ1-4 | TRBD1 | 17 | TRBV28 | -
TGTGCCAGCAGCTCACAGTATAATTCACCCCTCCACTTT | CASSSQYNSPLHF | TRBJ1-6 | - | 13 | TRBV6-5 | few
TGTGCCAGCAGTGGAAACAGGGTGGTGAACACTGAAGCTTTCTTT | CASSGNRVVNTEAFF | TRBJ1-1 | - | 15 | TRBV6-1 | -
TGTGCCAGCAGTTTCACTAGGGCTAGCGGGAGCGATGAGCAGTTCTTC | CASSFTRASGSDEQFF | TRBJ2-1 | TRBD2 | 16 | TRBV28 | once
TGTGCCAGCAGTGCGGGACGAGGAGGGAACACCATATATTTT | CASSAGRGGNTIYF | TRBJ1-3 | - | 14 | TRBV6-5 | -
TGTGCCAGCAGTGAAAATACTCCCAATAATTCACCCCTCCACTTT | CASSENTPNNSPLHF | TRBJ1-6 | - | 15 | TRBV6-1 | -
TGTGCCAGCAGGTTACAGGGTGGCCGTCAGCCCCAGCATTTT | CASRLQGGRQPQHF | TRBJ1-5 | - | 14 | TRBV2 | -
TGTGCCAGTAGTCTCCAAATAGCTTCGGTCGGGGAGCTGTTTTTT | CASSLQIASVGELFF | TRBJ2-2 | - | 15 | TRBV19 | -
TGTGCCAGCAGTGGGGTGGGGGGCTCCTACAATGAGCAGTTCTTC | CASSGVGGSYNEQFF | TRBJ2-1 | - | 15 | TRBV2 | -
TGTGCCAGCAGTTTAGGCCCAACAGATACGCAGTATTTT | CASSLGPTDTQYF | TRBJ2-3 | - | 13 | TRBV27 | -
TGTGCCACCAGCACAATAGCGGGGTCAACAGATACGCAGTATTTT | CATSTIAGSTDTQYF | TRBJ2-3 | TRBD2 | 15 | TRBV15 | -
TGTGCCAGCAGGCTAGGGGTTGGGAACTATGGCTACACCTTC | CASRLGVGNYGYTF | TRBJ1-2 | - | 14 | TRBV6-5 | few
TGCGCCAGCAGCCCGGGGGATCCCGGTCAGCCCCAGCATTTT | CASSPGDPGQPQHF | TRBJ1-5 | - | 14 | TRBV4-1 | few
TGTGCCAGCAGTTACGAAACTAGTTCTTACGAGCAGTACTTC | CASSYETSSYEQYF | TRBJ2-7 | - | 14 | TRBV6-5 | -
TGCGCCAGCAAAATGGGACAGGGGTGCGAGCAGTACTTC | CASKMGQGCEQYF | TRBJ2-7 | TRBD1 | 13 | TRBV5-1 | -
TGTGCCAGCAGTGAAGCGATAGGGACATTTTATAGCAATCAGCCCCAGCATTTT | CASSEAIGTFYSNQPQHF | TRBJ1-5 | - | 18 | TRBV2 | -
TGTGCCAGCAGTACCAGGACGGGCGGGGAGAACTACGAGCAGTACTTC | CASSTRTGGENYEQYF | TRBJ2-7 | - | 16 | TRBV27 | -
TGTGCCAGCAGGGGGGGGTTCGGCGGCTACACCTTC | CASRGGFGGYTF | TRBJ1-2 | - | 12 | TRBV28 | -
TGTGCCAGCAGCGTAGCGCAGGGCGAAGAAGAGACCCAGTACTTC | CASSVAQGEEETQYF | TRBJ2-5 | - | 15 | TRBV9 | -
TGTGCCAGCAGCGTAGCCCGGTCGCACACTGAAGCTTTCTTT | CASSVARSHTEAFF | TRBJ1-1 | - | 14 | TRBV9 | -
TGTGCCAGTAGTATAGATCACCGGGGGGGGAACAATGAGCAGTTCTTC | CASSIDHRGGNNEQFF | TRBJ2-1 | TRBD2 | 16 | TRBV19 | -
TGTGCCAGCAGCTTGTCCTCCCGTGATGAAAAACTGTTTTTT | CASSLSSRDEKLFF | TRBJ1-4 | - | 14 | TRBV5-4 | -
TGTGCCAGCAGCTTAGGGACAGCTCAAGAGACCCAGTACTTC | CASSLGTAQETQYF | TRBJ2-5 | - | 14 | TRBV7-8 | -
TGTGCCAGCAGCGGGTACACTGAAGCTTTCTTT | CASSGYTEAFF | TRBJ1-1 | - | 11 | TRBV6-6 | -
TGTGCCAGCAGTACCCGAGCGGCGAACACTGAAGCTTTCTTT | CASSTRAANTEAFF | TRBJ1-1 | - | 14 | TRBV25-1 | -
TGCGCCAGCAGCCAGGACAGGGCAATGGGCGAGCAGTACTTC | CASSQDRAMGEQYF | TRBJ2-7 | TRBD1 | 14 | TRBV5-1 | -
TGCGCCAGCAGTGATTTGCAGCGATACGAGCAGTACTTC | CASSDLQRYEQYF | TRBJ2-7 | - | 13 | TRBV10-1 | -
TGTGCCAGCAGCTACCGGAATCAGCCCCAGCATTTT | CASSYRNQPQHF | TRBJ1-5 | - | 12 | TRBV5-6 | -
TGCGCCAGCAGCTTCCCCGGGGACTACGAGCAGTACTTC | CASSFPGDYEQYF | TRBJ2-7 | - | 13 | TRBV5-1 | -